This TCR beta chain originates from a study of early T cells in non-severe SARS-CoV-2 infection. Unique molecular identifiers were affixed to single, distinct cDNA molecules. TCRdb reprocessed the 5' RACE reads via MiXCR and lists one record per CDR3 protein. The table has about 64,000 distinct CDR3 sequences, about 12% seen once. This clonotype was found many times. The CDR3 is made up of 12 amino acids. Between the trimmed V and J ends, which lost 6 bases and 3 bases, there was a span of 8 bases. Germline CDR1 and CDR2: WSHSY and SAAADI. The TCR comes from an adult who was a healthcare worker with PCR-confirmed SARS-CoV-2 infection or an uninfected control (not recorded which). The chain recombines TRBV10-2 with TRBJ1-2, with D perhaps matching TRBD1 (5 bases). This specimen consisted of whole blood, obtained at baseline. CDR3 DNA sequence: TGCGCCAGCAGGAGGGACGACTATGGCTACACCTTC. Translating gives CASRRDDYGYTF.